The entry below describes one T cell receptor beta chain. What it recognizes is unknown. Looked up from germline, CDR1 is MNHEY and CDR2 is SVGAGI. This CDR3 spans 15 amino acids. V lost 0 bases and J 0 bases, leaving 6 bases between the germline ends. This sample was taken from a study of T cells in localized non-small cell lung cancer. Study-wide points: Median detection of top 100 tumor clones in adjacent lung was 57 clones. The study found T cell clonality highest in uninvolved adjacent lung, above tumor. Because researchers sequenced only one region of the tumor, heterogeneity is still possible. Longer overall survival accompanied higher blood T cell density.

The data were produced by immunoSEQ multiplex PCR, yet TCRdb's version contains in-frame clones alone and is incomplete. The sample carries about 78,000 clones, about 83% recorded once. The sequencing here drew on peripheral blood, taken before any cancer treatment. The rearrangement links TRBV6-5 to TRBJ2-1, with D unclear. The receptor's source is a man aged 40 to 70 with stage I lung adenocarcinoma. The CDR3 loop reads CASSYSGRSYNEQFF. The CDR3 DNA reads as TGTGCCAGCAGTTACTCTGGGCGCTCCTACAATGAGCAGTTCTTC.